This T cell receptor beta chain was obtained from a study of blood T cell repertoires in COVID-19. Study at large: Material from acute and convalescent COVID-19 was sourced from the United States, Italy and Spain. In each case, the material was cDNA or gDNA derived from T cells, B-cell-depleted T cells, or PBMCs.

In the authors' workflow: Estimation of nucleated cell counts relied on the amplification of reference gene primers. Libraries were prepared by immunoSEQ multiplex PCR; TCRdb keeps only in-frame clonotypes and omits some of them. V, J and clone size were drawn from that table, and D and trimming were deduced from the DNA. The top ten hold about 25% of the sample, which has fewer than 45,000 clones, about 90% seen once. Trimming removed 6 bases at V and 4 bases at J, with 15 bases between. The CDR3 has 14 residues. Looked up from germline, CDR1 is MDHEN and CDR2 is SYDVKM. The chain employs TRBV28 and TRBJ1-2, with D possibly being TRBD1 (6 bases). Sequencing was performed on peripheral blood. The source is a man aged 60 to 75 with active or convalescent COVID-19. CDR3 DNA sequence: TGTGCCAGCAGAACAAGAACAGGGACCTATGGCTACACCTTC. Translation gives CASRTRTGTYGYTF.